Below, 21 T cell receptor beta chains from the same sample are listed, as sequenced in a study of blood T cell repertoires in COVID-19. The method was immunoSEQ multiplex PCR; TCRdb's version includes in-frame clones alone and lacks a portion of them. The sample contains 250,000 or so clones, around nine tenths of which appear only once. Source material: PBMCs or T cells enriched from blood (not recorded which). The receptors derive from a woman aged 50 to 65 who had recovered from COVID-19.

The chain is built from TRBV12-3 or TRBV12-4 and TRBJ1-2; TRBD1 agrees at 8 bases. This CDR3 has 13 residues. V was clipped by 0 bases and J by 13 bases; unmatched bases: 7. The CDR3 DNA follows: TGTGCCAGCAGTTTAGCGGGACAGGTCGGACGCACCTTC. This sequence encodes CASSLAGQVGRTF.

This chain connects TRBV7-2 to TRBJ1-5; D not certain. CDR3 length: 15 residues. Germline V lookup: CDR1 SGHTA, CDR2 FQGNSA. V was cut by 6 bases and J by 6 bases, with 18 bases left in between. The CDR3 loop reads CASREGAVRGQPQHF. The CDR3 nucleotides are TGTGCCAGCAGAGAAGGCGCGGTCCGGGGTCAGCCCCAGCATTTT.

The V gene is TRBV12-3 or TRBV12-4, the J gene TRBJ2-7; no reliable D call. Trimming stripped 8 bases from V and 3 bases from J, with 14 bases between. The CDR3 runs to 13 residues. CDR3 residues: CASSLDSNYEQYF. CDR3 nucleotide sequence: TGTGCCAGCTCTCTCGACTCCAACTACGAGCAGTACTTC.

The chain has TRBV5-1 and TRBJ1-4; TRBD1 matches at 9 bases. J was trimmed by 7 bases and V by 1 base; bases with no gene match: 11. Germline V CDR1 and CDR2: SGHRS, YFSETQ. The CDR3 contains 17 residues. CDR3 protein: CASSLNGRQGVREKLFF. In DNA, the CDR3 is TGCGCCAGCAGCTTGAATGGAAGACAGGGGGTTCGTGAAAAACTGTTTTTT.

V and J are TRBV7-3 and TRBJ2-2; 8 bases map to TRBD2. CDR3 length: 17 amino acids. J gave up 4 bases and V 3 bases, and 10 bases lay outside the gene matches. The germline CDR1 and CDR2 sequences are SGHTA and FQGTGA. Here the CDR3 reads CASSLVGVAGTTGELFF. The CDR3 bases are TGTGCCAGCAGCTTGGTGGGGGTAGCGGGGACCACCGGGGAGCTGTTTTTT.

The chain recombines TRBV7-2 with TRBJ2-1; 10 positions match TRBD1. Unmatched junction bases numbered 15, after V lost 3 bases and J lost 7 bases. The CDR3 is made up of 18 amino acids. Germline V gene sequence: CDR1 SGHTA, CDR2 FQGNSA. The CDR3 nucleotides are TGTGCCAGCAGCTTCCGACGGACAGGGGGAACCTTTTTGAATGAGCAGTTCTTC. It codes for CASSFRRTGGTFLNEQFF.

The rearrangement links TRBV6-5 to TRBJ2-7; the D gene is possibly TRBD2 (5 bases). Germline CDR1 and CDR2: MNHEY and SVGAGI. The germline V and J ends were trimmed by 4 bases and 5 bases, with 12 bases remaining between them. This CDR3 has 13 residues. As DNA, the CDR3 is TGTGCCAGCAGTTCCGGGGTTCGACACGAGCAGTACTTC. Translation gives CASSSGVRHEQYF.

This clone was seen a single time. The chain recombines TRBV16 with TRBJ2-1; TRBD1 aligns across 7 bases. Germline V lookup: CDR1 KGHSY, CDR2 FQNENV. Losses at the gene ends were 3 bases for V and 7 bases for J; bases not matched to a gene: 9. The CDR3 is made up of 15 amino acids. CDR3 sequence reads: CASSQTRTGGNEQFF. CDR3 in DNA: TGTGCCAGCAGCCAGACCCGGACAGGCGGGAATGAGCAGTTCTTC.

V is TRBV6-5 and J is TRBJ2-5, with 9 bases lining up with TRBD2. Unmatched junction bases numbered 8, after V lost 7 bases and J lost 5 bases. CDR1 MNHEY and CDR2 SVGAGI come from the germline V gene. CDR3 size: 14 residues. In DNA form, the CDR3 reads TGTGCCAGCACTGGGACTAGCTGGTGGGAGACCCAGTACTTC. Its translation is CASTGTSWWETQYF.

V usage is TRBV19 and J usage is TRBJ2-5; TRBD2 agrees at 9 bases. The J segment lost 5 bases and the V segment lost 4 bases, leaving 2 bases of the junction unmatched. The CDR3 has 13 residues. Germline V gene lookup returns CDR1 LNHDA and CDR2 SQIVND (reference sequence). This chain's CDR3 is CASSKGLAETQYF. CDR3 DNA sequence: TGTGCCAGTAGTAAGGGACTAGCCGAGACCCAGTACTTC.

This clone has just a few counts. The chain has TRBV5-4 and TRBJ1-5; D unresolved. Trimming removed 6 bases from V and 3 bases from J, with 13 bases in between. The CDR3 is made up of 14 amino acids. Germline values: CDR1 SGHNT, CDR2 YYREEE (reference sequence). CDR3 amino acids: CASKFREDNQPQHF. In DNA, the CDR3 is TGTGCCAGCAAGTTCCGGGAAGACAATCAGCCCCAGCATTTT.

The chain combines TRBV7-2 with TRBJ1-2; D might be TRBD1 (5 bases). The CDR3 sequence is 14 residues long. Germline CDR1 reads SGHTA; CDR2 reads FQGNSA. V lost 4 bases and J 4 bases, leaving 13 bases between the germline ends. CDR3 sequence: CASSSPGGGYGYTF. In DNA form, the CDR3 reads TGTGCCAGCAGCTCTCCGGGGGGAGGCTATGGCTACACCTTC.

The chain couples TRBV7-2 to TRBJ2-1, with 9 bases identical to TRBD2. This CDR3 region has 16 residues. The V segment lost 1 base and the J segment 6 bases; nucleotides outside the gene matches: 7. CDR1 is SGHTA and CDR2 is FQGNSA in the germline V gene. Here the CDR3 DNA reads TGTGCCAGCAGCTTAGATCTAGCGGGATGGGTCAATGAGCAGTTCTTC. Translating it yields CASSLDLAGWVNEQFF.

This chain connects TRBV27 to TRBJ2-5; TRBD2 agrees at 9 bases. Per the germline V gene, CDR1 is MNHEY and CDR2 is SMNVEV (reference sequence). The CDR3 extends over 13 amino acids. V lost 6 bases and J lost 5; bases outside the gene matches: 4. For the CDR3, the DNA is TGTGCCAGCAGCGGACTAGCGAGGGAGACCCAGTACTTC. Its translation: CASSGLARETQYF.

This clone was detected a few times. The V gene is TRBV28, the J gene TRBJ2-1; 10 positions agree with TRBD2. CDR3 length: 15 residues. V was clipped by 3 bases and J by 6 bases; unmatched bases: 5. Per germline, CDR1 MDHEN and CDR2 SYDVKM. The CDR3 DNA sequence: TGTGCCAGCAGTTTGGGACTAGCGTCCGGCAATGAGCAGTTCTTC. Translation: CASSLGLASGNEQFF.

The chain combines TRBV5-5 with TRBJ2-1; tentative D call: TRBD1 (5 bases). Germline V gene sequence: CDR1 SGHKS, CDR2 YYEKEE (reference sequence). V was cut by 0 bases and J by 4 bases, with 5 bases left in between. The CDR3 loop spans 13 amino acids. The CDR3 bases are TGTGCCAGCAGCTTGGGACAGTACAATGAGCAGTTCTTC. Amino acid sequence: CASSLGQYNEQFF.

This clone appeared a single time. The chain couples TRBV6-5 to TRBJ1-5; 7 bases map to TRBD1. V lost 5 bases and J lost 6; bases outside the gene matches: 7. The CDR3 is made up of 14 amino acids. The V gene's germline CDR1 is MNHEY and CDR2 SVGAGI. The CDR3: CASSRTGVGQPQHF. CDR3 DNA: TGTGCCAGCAGTCGTACAGGGGTCGGTCAGCCCCAGCATTTT.

This chain joins TRBV5-4 and TRBJ1-3, with D possibly matching TRBD1 (6 bases). CDR1 is SGHNT and CDR2 is YYREEE in the germline V gene (reference sequence). The CDR3 spans 14 residues. Trimming took 3 bases from V and 1 from J, leaving 8 bases between them. Here the CDR3 DNA reads TGTGCCAGCAGCTCCCAGGGGTCTGGAAACACCATATATTTT. The encoded protein is CASSSQGSGNTIYF.

The chain couples TRBV5-1 to TRBJ2-1; 10 nucleotides align to TRBD2. From germline, CDR1 is SGHRS and CDR2 YFSETQ. The CDR3 contains 14 residues. The V segment lost 5 bases and the J segment 7 bases; nucleotides outside the gene matches: 6. The CDR3 region has the DNA TGCGCCAGCAGGAGGACTAGCGGAGCGAATGAGCAGTTCTTC. Encoded protein: CASRRTSGANEQFF.

The genes are TRBV23-1 and TRBJ1-6, with D tentatively TRBD1 (6 bases). TRBV23-1 is sorted into the ORF group, with uncertain function. Trimming took 0 bases from V and 0 from J, leaving 15 bases between them. This CDR3 is built from 19 residues. The CDR3 is CASSQSNRAHGSYNSPLHF. The CDR3 DNA reads TGCGCCAGCAGTCAATCAAACAGGGCCCATGGCTCCTATAATTCACCCCTCCACTTT.

Concerning this clone: A read error may produce the germline difference seen at one junction end. CDR3 in amino acids: CGSFLGIEAFF. The CDR3 nucleotides read TGTGGCAGCTTTCTCGGGATTGAAGCTTTCTTT. The chain uses TRBV28 and TRBJ1-1; D is uncertain. The CDR3 spans 11 residues. Per the germline V gene, CDR1 is MDHEN and CDR2 is SYDVKM.